This T cell receptor (beta chain) emerged from a study of T cell repertoires in cytomegalovirus infection. Study-wide background: Public TCR beta signatures indicated both CMV infection and matching HLA type.

Trimming removed 4 bases from V and 7 bases from J; junction bases left unmatched: 8. This CDR3 is built from 15 residues. Germline CDR1 is SGHTA and CDR2 is FQGNSA. This clonotype was seen at least ten times. The antigen remains unidentified. Study observations and caveats: The study found HLA-C-restricted CMV-specific TCR beta clonotypes dominating the ex vivo response. Cumulative public TCR beta family frequency identified CMV carriers with the relevant HLA.

TCRdb passed the reads through MiXCR, listing each CDR3 protein once. The sample shows roughly 320,000 distinct CDR3 sequences, 9.6% of them seen only once. The clonotype originates from a human donor in good health (CMV status not recorded). Some clones in this sample may be carry-over from other donors' samples. V is TRBV7-2 and J is TRBJ2-1, with 9 bases matching TRBD2. Sequencing was carried out using PBMCs. This CDR3 reads CASSWRGGSRNEQFF. The CDR3, as DNA: TGTGCCAGCAGCTGGCGGGGGGGTTCACGGAATGAGCAGTTCTTC.